In its sample, the clone carrying this T cell receptor (beta chain) was seen many times. Its antigen is unidentified. Using a J-beta primer mix together with a sample-barcoded 5' primer, a second PCR was run for roughly 6 to 12 cycles. TCRdb redid the calling of the 5' RACE reads with MiXCR, one entry per CDR3 protein. The sample shows about 1,000,000 distinct CDR3 sequences, 40% to 55% of them seen only once. Per germline, CDR1 SGDLS and CDR2 YYNGEE. The CDR3 has 17 amino acids. V gave up 0 bases and J gave up 0 bases; unmatched junction bases: 6. The data belong to a study of blood T cells in healthy people across ages. Study-wide results and limits: Because sorting was not performed, PBMCs prevented conclusive naive versus antigen-experienced comparison.

What was sequenced was blood. This TCR came from a woman in her sixties or seventies in good health. The chain couples TRBV9 to TRBJ2-1; the match to TRBD2 covers 7 bases. The CDR3: CASSVVAGASSYNEQFF. CDR3 DNA: TGTGCCAGCAGCGTAGTGGCGGGAGCCAGCTCCTACAATGAGCAGTTCTTC.